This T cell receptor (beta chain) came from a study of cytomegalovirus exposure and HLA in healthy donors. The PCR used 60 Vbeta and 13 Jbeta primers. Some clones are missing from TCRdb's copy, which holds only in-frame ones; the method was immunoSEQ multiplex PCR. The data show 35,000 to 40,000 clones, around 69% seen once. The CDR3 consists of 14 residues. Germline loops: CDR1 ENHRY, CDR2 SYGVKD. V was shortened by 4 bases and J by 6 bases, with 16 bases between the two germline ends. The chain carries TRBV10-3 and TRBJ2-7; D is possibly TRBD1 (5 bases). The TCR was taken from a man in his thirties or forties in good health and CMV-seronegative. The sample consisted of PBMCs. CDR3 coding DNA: TGTGCCATCAGTGGTAGGTTAACAGGTCCCGAGCAGTACTTC. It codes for CAISGRLTGPEQYF.